The source of this TCR beta chain is a study of T-cell reconstitution after alpha-beta-depleted transplantation in children. Germline CDR1 is LGHNA and CDR2 is YNFKEQ. The CDR3 spans 15 residues. V shed 0 bases, J shed 5 bases, and the junction held 3 bases outside the gene matches. A library of TCRbeta sequences, prepared with unique molecular identifiers, was generated. TCRdb passed the PCR reads through MiXCR, listing each CDR3 protein once. The table records around 250,000 distinct CDR3 sequences, around 8% of them present only once. General study findings and limits: Newly made T cells mostly supplied T-cell counts and diversity one year after transplant. TCRbeta diversity was high at day 60 in some patients (a result of surviving recipient T cells and thymic progenitors). There were reportedly several hundred expanded graft clones from which alpha-beta T cells came about two months after transplant.

This clonotype came up many times. Its target is unknown. J is TRBJ1-5 and V is TRBV4-2; 8 bases agree with TRBD1. The receptor's source is a male patient between 5 and 17 years old who had a stem cell transplant for acute lymphoblastic leukemia, so the T cells may come from the graft donor. The sequenced sample was PBMCs, mostly from graft donor cells, obtained 180 days after TCRalphabeta/CD19-depleted stem cell transplant. CDR3 region: CASSQEGQVHQPQHF. The CDR3, as DNA: TGTGCCAGCAGCCAAGAGGGACAGGTTCATCAGCCCCAGCATTTT.